This T cell receptor beta chain was documented in a study of early T cells in non-severe SARS-CoV-2 infection. This clonotype was picked up a small number of times. Individual cDNA molecules were tagged with unique molecular identifiers. TCRdb fed the 5' RACE reads into MiXCR, producing one record per CDR3 protein. Among about 77,000 distinct CDR3 sequences listed, about 16% were seen once. V gave up 1 base and J gave up 1 base; unmatched junction bases: 4. The CDR3 contains 16 residues. Germline CDR1 reads SNHLY; CDR2 reads FYNNEI. Sequencing input: whole blood. The chain carries TRBV2 and TRBJ2-3; 8 nucleotides line up with TRBD1. The source is an adult who was a healthcare worker with PCR-confirmed SARS-CoV-2 infection or an uninfected control (not recorded which). The CDR3 region is CASSEDRGVGTDTQYF. CDR3 bases: TGTGCCAGCAGTGAAGACAGGGGGGTAGGCACAGATACGCAGTATTTT.